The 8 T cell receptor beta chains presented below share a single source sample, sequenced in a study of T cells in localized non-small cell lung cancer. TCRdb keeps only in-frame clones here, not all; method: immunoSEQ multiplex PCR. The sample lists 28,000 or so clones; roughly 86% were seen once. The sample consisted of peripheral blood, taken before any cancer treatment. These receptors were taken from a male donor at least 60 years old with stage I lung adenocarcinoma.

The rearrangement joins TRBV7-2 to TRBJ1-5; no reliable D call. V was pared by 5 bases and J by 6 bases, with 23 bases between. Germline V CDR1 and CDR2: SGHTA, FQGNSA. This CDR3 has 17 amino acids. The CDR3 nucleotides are TGTGCCAGCAGCCCCGCGCCGAGGGCAAACCCCAGTCAGCCCCAGCATTTT. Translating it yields CASSPAPRANPSQPQHF.

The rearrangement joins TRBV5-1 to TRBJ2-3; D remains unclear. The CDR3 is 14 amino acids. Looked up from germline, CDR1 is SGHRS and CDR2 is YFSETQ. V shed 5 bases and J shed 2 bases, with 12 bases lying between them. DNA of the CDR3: TGCGCCAGCAGGCGGTCGGGTACCACAGATACGCAGTATTTT. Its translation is CASRRSGTTDTQYF.

CDR3 nucleotides: TGTGCCAGCAGGGGAGGGGATAAGGTCAATCAGCCCCAGCATTTT. Residues: CASRGGDKVNQPQHF. The V gene is TRBV6-5, the J gene TRBJ1-5, with TRBD1 as a possible D gene (5 bases). The CDR3 length is 15 residues. Germline V CDR1 and CDR2: MNHEY, SVGAGI. V gave up 6 bases and J gave up 3 bases, with 15 bases separating them.

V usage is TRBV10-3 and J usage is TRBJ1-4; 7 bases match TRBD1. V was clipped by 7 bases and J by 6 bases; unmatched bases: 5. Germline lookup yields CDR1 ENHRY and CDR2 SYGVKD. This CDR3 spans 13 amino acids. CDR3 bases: TGTGCCATCAAGGGACAGATCGATGAAAAACTGTTTTTT. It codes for CAIKGQIDEKLFF.

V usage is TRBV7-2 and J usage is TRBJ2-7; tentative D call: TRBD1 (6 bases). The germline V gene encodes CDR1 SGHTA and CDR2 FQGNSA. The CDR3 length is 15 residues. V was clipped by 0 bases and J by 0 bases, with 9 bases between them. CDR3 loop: CASSLAWDNSYEQYF. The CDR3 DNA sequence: TGTGCCAGCAGCTTAGCCTGGGACAACTCCTACGAGCAGTACTTC.

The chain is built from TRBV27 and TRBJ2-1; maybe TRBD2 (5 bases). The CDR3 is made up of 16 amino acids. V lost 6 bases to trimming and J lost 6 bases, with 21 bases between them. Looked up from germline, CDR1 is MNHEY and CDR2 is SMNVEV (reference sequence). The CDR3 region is CASRPTRRIKSNEQFF. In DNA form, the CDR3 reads TGTGCCAGCAGACCTACTCGGAGGATTAAAAGCAATGAGCAGTTCTTC.

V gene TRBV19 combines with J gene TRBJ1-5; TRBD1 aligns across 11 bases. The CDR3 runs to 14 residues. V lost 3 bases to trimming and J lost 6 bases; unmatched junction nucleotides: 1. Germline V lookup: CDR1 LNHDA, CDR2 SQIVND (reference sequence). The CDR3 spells CASSMGTGGQPQHF. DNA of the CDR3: TGTGCCAGTAGTATGGGGACAGGGGGTCAGCCCCAGCATTTT.

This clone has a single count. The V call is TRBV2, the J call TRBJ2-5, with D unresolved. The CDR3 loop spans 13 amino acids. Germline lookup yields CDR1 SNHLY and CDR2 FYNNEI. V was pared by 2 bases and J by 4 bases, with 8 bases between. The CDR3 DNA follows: TGTGCCAGCAGTGAAAGCCTGGTAGAGACCCAGTACTTC. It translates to CASSESLVETQYF.